This T cell receptor (beta chain) comes out of a study of TIL therapy for anti-PD-1-resistant metastatic lung cancer. Study-level background: Tumors carried a median 1.5 non-synonymous mutations per megabase.

The immunoSEQ assay was v3. Sequenced by immunoSEQ multiplex PCR; TCRdb stores in-frame clones only, minus some. The table has 13,000 or so clones, about 70% seen once. V was trimmed by 5 bases and J by 0 bases, leaving 8 bases between them. The germline gives CDR1 SGHNT, CDR2 YYREEE (reference sequence). The CDR3 contains 13 residues. Time point noted: pre-treatment sample, taken before nivolumab and TIL therapy. Tumor tissue came from excised metastases, mostly pleural nodules or supraclavicular lymph nodes. Stage 4 NSCLC adults joined between late 2017 and 2020. The sample here was tumor tissue, taken at baseline. The receptor's source is a woman between 30 and 80 years old with non-small cell lung cancer. The chain recombines TRBV5-4 with TRBJ2-5; D is uncertain. The CDR3, as DNA: TGTGCCAGCAGGTCAAATTACCAAGAGACCCAGTACTTC. This encodes CASRSNYQETQYF.